These 3 T cell receptor beta chains were all obtained from the same sample, sequenced in a study of siplizumab effects on memory and regulatory T cells. Using immunoSEQ multiplex PCR, the repertoire was profiled, and TCRdb retains in-frame clones only, with some absent. This table has about 94,000 clones, 90% to 95% appearing once. The sample consisted of non-Treg CD4+ T cells sorted from blood. Source of these receptors: a human donor in good health.

The chain joins TRBV5-1 to TRBJ2-1; the D gene is possibly TRBD2 (6 bases). The length of the CDR3 is 15 residues. The germline V and J ends were trimmed by 0 bases and 8 bases, with 15 bases remaining between them. Germline values: CDR1 SGHRS, CDR2 YFSETQ. The DNA for the CDR3 is TGCGCCAGCAGCTTGGCCTGGGCTAGCGAGGATGAGCAGTTCTTC. Its translation is CASSLAWASEDEQFF. Full variable domain (missing parts from reference TRBV5-1 and TRBJ2-1): KAGVTQTPRYLIKTRGQQVTLSCSPISGHRSVSWYQQTPGQGLQFLFEYFSETQRNKGNFPGRFSGRQFSNSRSEMNVSTLELGDSALYLCASSLAWASEDEQFFGPGTRLTVL.

The genes are TRBV5-4 and TRBJ2-5, with 12 nucleotides matching TRBD2. CDR1 and CDR2 from the germline V gene are SGHNT and YYREEE (reference sequence). The CDR3 contains 15 residues. J lost 4 bases, V lost 4 bases, and 5 bases had no gene match. The CDR3 nucleotides are TGTGCCAGCAGCCAGACTAGCGGGGGAGGAGAGACCCAGTACTTC. Protein: CASSQTSGGGETQYF.

V and J are TRBV5-1 and TRBJ2-6, with D perhaps TRBD2 (6 bases). This CDR3 spans 16 amino acids. Germline assignment: CDR1 SGHRS and CDR2 YFSETQ. V was clipped by 8 bases and J by 0 bases, with 15 bases between them. The CDR3 spells CARIGGFGSGANVLTF. The CDR3 coding sequence is TGCGCCAGAATCGGGGGTTTCGGCTCTGGGGCCAACGTCCTGACTTTC. Full variable domain (missing parts from reference TRBV5-1 and TRBJ2-6): KAGVTQTPRYLIKTRGQQVTLSCSPISGHRSVSWYQQTPGQGLQFLFEYFSETQRNKGNFPGRFSGRQFSNSRSEMNVSTLELGDSALYLCARIGGFGSGANVLTFGAGSRLTVL.